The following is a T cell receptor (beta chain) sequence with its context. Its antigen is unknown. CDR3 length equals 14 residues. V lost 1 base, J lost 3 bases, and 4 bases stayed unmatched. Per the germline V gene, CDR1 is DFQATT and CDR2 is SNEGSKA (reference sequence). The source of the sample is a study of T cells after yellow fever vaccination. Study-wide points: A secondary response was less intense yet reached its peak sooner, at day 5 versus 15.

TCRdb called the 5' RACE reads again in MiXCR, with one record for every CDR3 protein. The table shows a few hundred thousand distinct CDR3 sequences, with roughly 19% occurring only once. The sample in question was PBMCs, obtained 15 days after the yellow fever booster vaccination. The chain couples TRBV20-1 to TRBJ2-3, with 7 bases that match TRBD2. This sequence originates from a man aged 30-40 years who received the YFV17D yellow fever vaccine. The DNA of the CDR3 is TGCAGTGCTAGAGTTCCGGGAGGTACAGATACGCAGTATTTT. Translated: CSARVPGGTDTQYF.